Listed here are 28 T cell receptor beta chains from one sample, sequenced in a study of shared clonotypes between healthy human individuals. Clones were read by immunoSEQ multiplex PCR, and TCRdb kept only the in-frame ones, dropping some. This table has over a million clones, around 82% appearing once. The specimen sequenced was memory CD4+ T cells from PBMCs. Subset of the sample: CD45RA-negative fraction. These receptors came from a man between 18 and 35 years old in good health. Some clones in this sample may be carry-over from other donors' samples.

The genes are TRBV10-1 and TRBJ2-1; possibly TRBD2 for D (7 bases). Trimming pared 4 bases from V and 0 bases from J, leaving 19 bases between. The CDR3 contains 18 residues. The germline V gene encodes CDR1 WNHNN and CDR2 SYGVQD (reference sequence). The DNA for the CDR3 is TGCGCCAGCAGTGCCCCCCGGGGCGGGGGCCTCTCCTACAATGAGCAGTTCTTC. Its translation is CASSAPRGGGLSYNEQFF.

In regard to this clone: An end of the junction does not agree with germline; a read error may underlie this. The sample has other DNA sequences that encode this CDR3 too. The chain couples TRBV18 to TRBJ2-6; D may be TRBD1 (6 bases). Germline lookup yields CDR1 KGHSH and CDR2 LQKENI. This CDR3 is 15 amino acids long. The CDR3 region has the DNA TGTGCCAGCTCCCCACAGGGAACCGGGGCCAACGTCCTGACTTTC. Translation gives CASSPQGTGANVLTF.

The V gene is TRBV6-1, the J gene TRBJ2-5; D remains unclear. V shed 10 bases and J shed 5 bases, with 17 bases lying between them. CDR1 and CDR2 (germline): MNHNS, SASEGT. The CDR3 is 13 residues long. The CDR3 loop is CAIATSIRETQYF. The CDR3 nucleotides are TGTGCCATTGCGACTTCTATAAGGGAGACCCAGTACTTC.

This clone was counted once. The V and J genes are TRBV7-3 and TRBJ2-7; D might be TRBD1 or TRBD2, each matching 5 bases. The V gene lost 5 bases and the J gene lost 6 bases, with 17 bases spanning the gap. This CDR3 region has 14 residues. In germline, CDR1 is SGHTA, CDR2 FQGTGA. Here the CDR3 reads CASSPGTPGSEQYF. DNA for the CDR3: TGTGCCAGCAGCCCCGGGACCCCAGGGAGCGAGCAGTACTTC. Based on the CDR3 plus reference TRBV7-3 and TRBJ2-7, the full variable domain is GAGVSQTPSNKVTEKGKYVELRCDPISGHTALYWYRQSLGQGPEFLIYFQGTGAADDSGLPNDRFFAVRPEGSVSTLKIQRTERGDSAVYLCASSPGTPGSEQYFGPGTRLTVT.

The chain recombines TRBV28 with TRBJ1-2; unclear D gene. Trimming removed 7 bases from V and 8 bases from J, with 17 bases in between. The germline CDR1 and CDR2 sequences are MDHEN and SYDVKM. The CDR3 is made up of 13 amino acids. CDR3 amino acids: CASTPGGLGGYTF. The CDR3 DNA reads as TGTGCCAGCACCCCTGGAGGGCTTGGAGGCTACACCTTC.

This clone came up many times. The chain uses TRBV28 and TRBJ1-2, with no clear D. The CDR3 covers 14 residues. CDR1 MDHEN and CDR2 SYDVKM come from the germline V gene. V dropped 7 bases and J dropped 1 base, with 13 bases sitting between them. The CDR3 region is CASIEGPFNYGYTF. The CDR3 coding sequence is TGTGCCAGCATAGAGGGCCCCTTTAACTATGGCTACACCTTC.

The J gene is TRBJ2-5, the V gene TRBV27, with D unclear. CDR3 length equals 15 residues. Germline-derived CDR1 and CDR2 are MNHEY and SMNVEV (reference sequence). Trimming pared 5 bases from V and 1 base from J, leaving 14 bases between. CDR3 bases: TGTGCCAGCAGTCCTTATGGCGAGGCCCAAGAGACCCAGTACTTC. This encodes CASSPYGEAQETQYF.

The rearrangement joins TRBV5-1 to TRBJ2-3, with a possible D match to TRBD2 (6 bases). The germline V and J ends were trimmed by 1 base and 3 bases, with 18 bases remaining between them. Germline V gene lookup returns CDR1 SGHRS and CDR2 YFSETQ. The length of the CDR3 is 17 residues. As DNA, the CDR3 is TGCGCCAGCAGCTTGAGGCTCAGTAGCGGCAAAACAGATACGCAGTATTTT. Translated, it gives CASSLRLSSGKTDTQYF.

On this clone: This specimen includes other DNA sequences encoding the same CDR3. The rearrangement uses TRBV7-9 and TRBJ1-2; TRBD1 aligns across 10 bases. With V trimmed by 3 bases and J by 5 bases, 3 bases remained unmatched. CDR1 and CDR2 (germline): SEHNR, FQNEAQ (reference sequence). The length of the CDR3 is 14 residues. CDR3 protein: CASSLGQGTYGYTF. In DNA form, the CDR3 reads TGTGCCAGCAGCTTGGGACAGGGGACTTATGGCTACACCTTC.

The chain links TRBV29-1 to TRBJ1-1; D ambiguous. The CDR3 consists of 14 residues. V lost 4 bases to trimming and J lost 1 base, with 13 bases between them. The germline V gene has CDR1 SQVTM and CDR2 ANQGSEA. DNA for the CDR3: TGCAGCGTTGTGGCGCAGCTGGCGAACACTGAAGCTTTCTTT. Residues: CSVVAQLANTEAFF.

This clone was found once. CDR3 DNA sequence: TGTGCCAGCACCCCCGGATGGGGCACAGATACGCAGTATTTT. Protein sequence: CASTPGWGTDTQYF. The chain recombines TRBV6-6 with TRBJ2-3; D is ambiguous. V lost 7 bases, J lost 1 base, and 12 bases lay in between. This CDR3 region has 14 residues. Germline V gene lookup returns CDR1 MNHNY and CDR2 SVGAGI (reference sequence).

The chain joins TRBV7-2 to TRBJ1-2, with no clear D. The germline V gene has CDR1 SGHTA and CDR2 FQGNSA. The CDR3 length is 14 residues. V shed 1 base and J shed 0 bases, with 6 bases lying between them. The chain's CDR3 is CASSLVAANYGYTF. The CDR3 region has the DNA TGTGCCAGCAGCTTAGTGGCAGCTAACTATGGCTACACCTTC.

This chain uses TRBV5-1 with TRBJ1-2; D is unresolved. Looked up from germline, CDR1 is SGHRS and CDR2 is YFSETQ. This CDR3 has 15 residues. V was cut by 4 bases and J by 5 bases, with 18 bases left in between. The CDR3: CASSDQGLDSYGYTF. The CDR3 DNA follows: TGCGCCAGCAGCGACCAAGGACTGGACTCTTATGGCTACACCTTC.

The V gene is TRBV11-2, the J gene TRBJ2-2, with TRBD1 matching over 7 bases. V lost 2 bases, J lost 1 base, and 4 bases stayed unmatched. The CDR3 runs 16 residues. Germline V lookup: CDR1 SGHAT, CDR2 FQNNGV. CDR3 coding DNA: TGTGCCAGCAGCTTATCCGGGACAGTGAACACCGGGGAGCTGTTTTTT. The encoded protein is CASSLSGTVNTGELFF.

The V and J genes are TRBV5-1 and TRBJ2-7; possibly TRBD1 or TRBD2 for D (5 bases each). With 4 bases removed from V and 7 bases from J, the gap between germline ends came to 21 bases. This CDR3 region has 15 residues. Germline V gene sequence: CDR1 SGHRS, CDR2 YFSETQ. DNA of the CDR3: TGCGCCAGCAGCGGGGGATACAGCACCGTACGAGAGCAGTACTTC. It codes for CASSGGYSTVREQYF.

J is TRBJ2-7 and V is TRBV6-5; possibly TRBD1 or TRBD2 for D (7 bases each). Germline CDR1 and CDR2: MNHEY and SVGAGI. The CDR3 spans 15 residues. The V and J ends lost 4 bases and 4 bases respectively, with 17 bases between them. CDR3 sequence (DNA): TGTGCCAGCAGTTCATACAGGGGAGGGGTGTACGAGCAGTACTTC. Its translation is CASSSYRGGVYEQYF.

To note about this clone: Other DNA sequences in this sample translate to the same CDR3. J is TRBJ2-1 and V is TRBV18; 11 bases line up with TRBD2. After removal of 3 bases from V and 6 bases from J, the junction contained 4 bases not matched to a gene. Germline CDR1 and CDR2: KGHSH and LQKENI. The CDR3 is 15 residues long. CDR3 DNA: TGTGCCAGCTCACCTACTAGCGGGAGTGGCAATGAGCAGTTCTTC. It is translated as CASSPTSGSGNEQFF.

The V and J genes are TRBV7-2 and TRBJ1-3; TRBD1 is a possible D gene (5 bases). The V and J ends lost 3 bases and 0 bases respectively, with 9 bases between them. Germline-derived CDR1 and CDR2 are SGHTA and FQGNSA. The CDR3 totals 15 residues. The CDR3 DNA is TGTGCCAGCAGCTTCTCAGGGTTCTCTGGAAACACCATATATTTT. This sequence encodes CASSFSGFSGNTIYF.

This clone was observed a single time. The genes are TRBV15 and TRBJ1-2; 8 nucleotides line up with TRBD1. The CDR3 runs to 15 residues. Germline trimming cut 1 base from V and 8 bases from J; bases unmatched to any gene: 9. Germline CDR1 and CDR2: LNHNV and YYDKDF (reference sequence). CDR3 coding DNA: TGTGCCACCAGCAGAGGCACAGGGGGGGTTGGAGGCTACACCTTC. It is translated as CATSRGTGGVGGYTF.

The V gene is TRBV28, the J gene TRBJ1-5; D not certain. Germline V gene lookup returns CDR1 MDHEN and CDR2 SYDVKM. The CDR3 consists of 12 residues. The germline V and J ends were trimmed by 5 bases and 4 bases, with 6 bases remaining between them. CDR3 sequence: CASSVPNQPQHF. The CDR3 nucleotides are TGTGCCAGCAGTGTACCGAATCAGCCCCAGCATTTT.

The V and J genes are TRBV6-1 and TRBJ1-5; 7 bases are a match to TRBD1. Germline V gene data show CDR1 as MNHNS and CDR2 as SASEGT. CDR3 length: 14 amino acids. The J segment lost 2 bases and the V segment lost 10 bases, leaving 8 bases of the junction unmatched. The CDR3: CATSGGGGNQPQHF. Here the CDR3 DNA reads TGTGCCACATCAGGGGGAGGCGGCAATCAGCCCCAGCATTTT.

With regard to this clone: A much larger clone lies a single base off, so this may be a read error. In this CDR3 the conserved last residue, phenylalanine or tryptophan, is missing, so a read error is likely. This rearrangement joins TRBV5-1 to TRBJ1-1; 7 nucleotides line up with TRBD1. Germline trimming cut 2 bases from V and 0 bases from J; bases unmatched to any gene: 7. CDR3 size: 16 residues. CDR1 is SGHRS, CDR2 YFSETQ, per germline. CDR3 region: CASSLGGAAMNTEAFS. CDR3 coding DNA: TGCGCCAGCAGCTTAGGGGGCGCGGCGATGAACACTGAAGCTTTCTCT.

V is TRBV18 and J is TRBJ2-7; the match to TRBD1 covers 7 bases. The V segment lost 8 bases and the J segment 2 bases; nucleotides outside the gene matches: 9. Germline CDR1 reads KGHSH; CDR2 reads LQKENI. This CDR3 is 14 amino acids long. CDR3 DNA sequence: TGTGCCAGCCTCGGGGAACAGGGGCCCTACGAGCAGTACTTC. Protein product: CASLGEQGPYEQYF.

This clone was observed a handful of times. V gene TRBV12-2 combines with J gene TRBJ1-2; the listed D gene, TRBD1, was not tested against the DNA. TRBV12-2 constitutes a pseudogene. CDR3 length equals 10 residues. CDR3 sequence (DNA): TGTGCAAGTCGCTTCGGTGGGCTGGACTTC. It encodes CASRFGGLDF.

The chain uses TRBV25-1 and TRBJ2-3, with TRBD2 identical over 16 bases. This CDR3 has 16 amino acids. After removal of 7 bases from V and 3 bases from J, the junction contained 4 bases not matched to a gene. Germline CDR1 and CDR2: MGHDK and SYGVNS. The CDR3 sequence is CASTGTSGRGTDTQYF. DNA for the CDR3: TGTGCCAGCACCGGGACTAGCGGGAGGGGGACAGATACGCAGTATTTT.

CDR3 in amino acids: CASSAGLSSYNEQFF. CDR3 nucleotides: TGTGCCAGCAGCGCCGGACTCAGCTCCTACAATGAGCAGTTCTTC. This chain links TRBV7-3 with TRBJ2-1; D may be TRBD2 (5 bases). With 5 bases removed from V and 0 bases from J, the gap between germline ends came to 11 bases. The V gene's germline CDR1 is SGHTA and CDR2 FQGTGA. The CDR3 sequence is 15 residues long.

V and J are TRBV5-1 and TRBJ2-5; no firm D call. The CDR3 spans 13 residues. CDR1 and CDR2 (germline): SGHRS, YFSETQ. Trimming stripped 4 bases from V and 2 bases from J, with 9 bases between. This CDR3 is CASSPSPQETQYF. The CDR3 DNA follows: TGCGCCAGCAGCCCCTCCCCACAAGAGACCCAGTACTTC.

This clone has a count of ten or more. The CDR3 DNA sequence: TGTGCCAGCAGTAGAGAACAGGGGGCGTTCACTGAAGCTTTCTTT. Its translation is CASSREQGAFTEAFF. The J gene is TRBJ1-1, the V gene TRBV2, with TRBD1 matching 9 bases. The germline V gene has CDR1 SNHLY and CDR2 FYNNEI. Trimming cost V 5 bases and J 4 bases; bases outside gene matches: 8. The CDR3 runs 15 residues.